This T cell receptor beta chain was identified in a study of T cells after yellow fever vaccination. Study-wide background: Fractions containing few cells were prepared with SMART-Seq v4 Ultra Low Input.

Study-wide results and limits: A large majority of primary-vaccination clones showed up again after the booster (around 96% CD4, 88% CD8).

As TCR cDNA was made by 5'RACE template switching, a universal primer site and UMIs were added. TCRdb processed the 5' RACE reads anew with MiXCR; each CDR3 protein has one entry. The sample lists over 250,000 distinct CDR3 sequences, over 4% occurring once. CDR3 length: 18 residues. Germline CDR1 and CDR2: SGHRS and YFSETQ. V was clipped by 4 bases and J by 0 bases; unmatched bases: 5. This clonotype was seen only a few times. What it binds is not known. This chain links TRBV5-1 with TRBJ2-2; 14 nucleotides line up with TRBD2. This TCR was sampled from a young man who received the YFV17D yellow fever vaccine. The specimen was PBMCs, collected 5 days after the yellow fever booster vaccination. This CDR3 is CASSMGLAGAANTGELFF. The CDR3 DNA follows: TGCGCCAGCAGCATGGGACTAGCGGGGGCCGCGAACACCGGGGAGCTGTTTTTT.